This T cell receptor beta chain was observed in a study of blood T cell repertoires in COVID-19. Study-wide context: The United States, Italy and Spain supplied acute and convalescent COVID-19 samples.

Some clones are missing from TCRdb's copy, which holds only in-frame ones; the method was immunoSEQ multiplex PCR. The repertoire holds 100,000 to 150,000 clones, with about 81% as singletons. The CDR3 runs to 15 residues. CDR1 is MNHEY and CDR2 is SVGAGI in the germline V gene. The J segment lost 4 bases and the V segment lost 2 bases, leaving 4 bases of the junction unmatched. The origin of this receptor is an elderly woman with acute or convalescent COVID-19. The chain has TRBV6-5 and TRBJ1-2; TRBD1 matches at 10 bases. The sample was peripheral blood. The CDR3 bases are TGTGCCAGCAGTTACGGGACAGGGGACATCTATGGCTACACCTTC. Amino acids: CASSYGTGDIYGYTF.